These 3 T cell receptor beta chains were sequenced from one sample in a study of shared clonotypes between healthy human individuals. Method: immunoSEQ multiplex PCR; TCRdb's copy keeps in-frame clones and lacks some. The sample records some 500,000 clones, 90% to 96% being singletons. The material sequenced was naive CD4+ T cells sorted from blood. Subset of the sample: CD45RA+ positively selected. These receptors were taken from a woman aged 25 to 39 in good health.

Turning to this clone: This sample also contains other DNA sequences that code for the same CDR3. This chain connects TRBV5-4 to TRBJ2-3, with 9 bases identical to TRBD2. This CDR3 is 14 amino acids long. The germline V gene has CDR1 SGHNT and CDR2 YYREEE (reference sequence). The J segment lost 0 bases and the V segment lost 4 bases, leaving 0 bases of the junction unmatched. CDR3 DNA sequence: TGTGCCAGCAGCCTAGCGGGAAGCACAGATACGCAGTATTTT. Its translation is CASSLAGSTDTQYF.

The chain combines TRBV18 with TRBJ1-5, with a possible D match to TRBD1 (6 bases). CDR3 length: 16 residues. The germline V and J ends were trimmed by 3 bases and 7 bases, with 19 bases remaining between them. Germline V gives CDR1 KGHSH, CDR2 LQKENI. CDR3 coding DNA: TGTGCCAGCTCACCCCGGGGCGTAGGGGGAGGCCAGCCCCAGCATTTT. Protein sequence: CASSPRGVGGGQPQHF.

DNA for the CDR3: TGTGCCAGCAGCGGGACATATTACGAGCAGTACTTC. It specifies CASSGTYYEQYF. J is TRBJ2-7 and V is TRBV28, with D possibly being TRBD1 (6 bases). Germline CDR1 reads MDHEN; CDR2 reads SYDVKM. V lost 6 bases and J 4 bases, leaving 10 bases between the germline ends. The CDR3 has 12 amino acids. The full variable domain, with the rest looked up from reference TRBV28 and TRBJ2-7, is DVKVTQSSRYLVKRTGEKVFLECVQDMDHENMFWYRQDPGLGLRLIYFSYDVKMKEKGDIPEGYSVSREKKERFSLILESASTNQTSMYLCASSGTYYEQYFGPGTRLTVT.